In this sample, the clone carrying this T cell receptor (beta chain) turned up many times. The antigen is not known. PBMCs were obtained from 9.5 to 10 ml fresh peripheral blood. This specimen comes from a study of T cells in Graves' hyperthyroidism and ophthalmopathy. Broader study findings: Ophthalmopathy, which appeared later, was predicted by the model a median 6.5 months before onset.

RNA transcripts were the template for amplifying TCR beta CDR3 regions. The primer set for the first-round RT-PCR of the TCR CDR3 was HTBI. A single record per CDR3 protein comes from TCRdb applying MiXCR to the multiplex PCR reads. The data show approximately 600,000 distinct CDR3 sequences, around 21% seen once. This CDR3 region has 16 residues. Trimming took 1 base from V and 5 from J, leaving 15 bases between them. The sample was blood. The V call is TRBV12-3 or TRBV12-4, the J call TRBJ1-5; D may be TRBD1 (6 bases). The origin of this receptor is a man aged 30 to 45 with Graves' ophthalmopathy. The CDR3 sequence is CASSLGAGARDQPQHF. The CDR3 DNA follows: TGTGCCAGCAGTTTAGGCGCGGGGGCGAGGGATCAGCCCCAGCATTTT.